This TCR beta chain was identified during a study of control samples from healthy donors and cancer patients. Profiled with immunoSEQ multiplex PCR; TCRdb holds only in-frame clones, not every one. The sample lists roughly 120,000 clones, about 95% seen once, with 3.6% in the top ten. Between the trimmed V and J ends, which lost 6 bases and 1 base, there was a span of 18 bases. The CDR3 is made up of 15 amino acids. Germline loops: CDR1 SQVTM, CDR2 ANQGSEA. This rearrangement joins TRBV29-1 to TRBJ1-1, with a tentative D call TRBD1 (6 bases). The receptor comes from a man aged 25-45 years in good health. Sequenced input: blood. The CDR3: CSVRGSGTPNTEAFF. CDR3 coding DNA: TGCAGCGTGAGGGGATCCGGGACACCGAACACTGAAGCTTTCTTT.